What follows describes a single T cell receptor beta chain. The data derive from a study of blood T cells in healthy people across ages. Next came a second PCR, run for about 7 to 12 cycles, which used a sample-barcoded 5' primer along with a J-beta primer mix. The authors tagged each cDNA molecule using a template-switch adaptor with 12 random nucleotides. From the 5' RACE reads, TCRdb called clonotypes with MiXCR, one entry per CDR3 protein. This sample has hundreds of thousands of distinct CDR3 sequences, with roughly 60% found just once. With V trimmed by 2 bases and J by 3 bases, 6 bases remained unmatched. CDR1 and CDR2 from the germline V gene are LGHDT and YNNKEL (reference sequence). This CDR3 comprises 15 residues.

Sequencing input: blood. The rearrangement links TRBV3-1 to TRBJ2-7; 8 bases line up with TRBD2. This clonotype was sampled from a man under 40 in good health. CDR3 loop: CASSQFDAGGYEQYF. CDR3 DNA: TGTGCCAGCAGCCAATTTGACGCGGGGGGCTACGAGCAGTACTTC.